This paragraph covers one TCR beta chain sequence. Its antigen is undetermined. CDR3 length: 16 residues. The ends lost 2 bases at V and 6 bases at J; junction bases unmatched: 5. The germline CDR1 and CDR2 sequences are SGHNT and YYREEE (reference sequence). The protocol was immunoSEQ multiplex PCR, while the TCRdb copy is restricted to in-frame clones and leaves out a portion. The data hold approximately 26,000 clones, with 69% observed a single time. Antigen-specific CD4+ T cells were expanded (with viral peptide pools) by the ViraFEST assay ahead of sequencing. Following 10 days of culture, CD4+ T cells were isolated. Their SARS-CoV-2 infection, verified by PCR, occurred between March and December 2020. Wells each received some 2.2 million PBMC, cultured with about 10 IU/ml IL-2 and around 10 ug/ml peptides. This entry comes from a study of vaccination effects on CD4 cells after COVID-19. Study at large: Specimens were obtained from two convalescent patients 16 days and one week prior to vaccination. Study-wide results and caveats: At late timepoints after vaccination, vaccine- and infection-induced clones shrank markedly.

The sequence was collected from a human donor who had a prior SARS-CoV-2 infection. Specimen: CD4+ T cells from PBMCs cultured with SARS-CoV-2 spike peptides, collected before COVID-19 vaccination. The V call is TRBV5-4, the J call TRBJ2-3; 14 positions match TRBD2. The chain's CDR3 is CASSFGLAGGLDTQYF. The CDR3 nucleotides are TGTGCCAGCAGCTTCGGACTAGCGGGAGGCTTGGATACGCAGTATTTT. Full variable domain (outside the CDR3, taken from reference TRBV5-4 and TRBJ2-3): ETGVTQSPTHLIKTRGQQVTLRCSSQSGHNTVSWYQQALGQGPQFIFQYYREEENGRGNFPPRFSGLQFPNYSSELNVNALELDDSALYLCASSFGLAGGLDTQYFGPGTRLTVL.